The sequence of this T cell receptor (beta chain) was determined in a study of blood T cells in healthy people across ages. There are 12 residues in the CDR3. V lost 6 bases and J lost 8, with 14 bases in between. Healthy Russian Caucasian donors spanned ages about 6 to 100 years. Total RNA extracted from each sample amounted to at least 5.5 micrograms. This clonotype was picked up a small number of times. Together with a sample-barcoded 5' primer, a J-beta primer mix was included in a second PCR lasting about 6 to 11 cycles. TCRdb reanalysed the 5' RACE reads using MiXCR and keeps one entry per CDR3 protein. The repertoire holds roughly 1.5 million distinct CDR3 sequences, with approximately 39% as singletons.

The sample comprised blood. The genes are TRBV12-3 or TRBV12-4 and TRBJ2-7; D uncertain. The TCR originated in a woman aged 18-29 years in good health. The CDR3 is CASSEATGKQYF. CDR3 in DNA: TGTGCCAGCAGCGAGGCAACTGGGAAGCAGTACTTC.